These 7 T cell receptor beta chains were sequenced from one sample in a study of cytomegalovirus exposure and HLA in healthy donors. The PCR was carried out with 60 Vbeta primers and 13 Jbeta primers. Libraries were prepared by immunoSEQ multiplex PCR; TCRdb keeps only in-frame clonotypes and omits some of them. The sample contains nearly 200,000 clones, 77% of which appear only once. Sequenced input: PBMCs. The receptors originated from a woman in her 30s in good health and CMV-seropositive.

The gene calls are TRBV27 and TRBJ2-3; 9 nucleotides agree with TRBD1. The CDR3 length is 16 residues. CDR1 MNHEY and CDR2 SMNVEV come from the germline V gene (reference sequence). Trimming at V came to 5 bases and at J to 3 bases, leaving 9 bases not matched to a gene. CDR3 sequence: CASSPQAGQGTDTQYF. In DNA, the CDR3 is TGTGCCAGCAGTCCACAAGCGGGACAGGGTACAGATACGCAGTATTTT.

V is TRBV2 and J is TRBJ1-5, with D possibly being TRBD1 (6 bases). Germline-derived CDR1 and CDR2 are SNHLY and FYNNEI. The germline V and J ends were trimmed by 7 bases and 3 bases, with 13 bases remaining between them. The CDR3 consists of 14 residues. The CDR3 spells CASTKGQTNQPQHF. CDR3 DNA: TGTGCCAGCACCAAGGGACAAACCAATCAGCCCCAGCATTTT.

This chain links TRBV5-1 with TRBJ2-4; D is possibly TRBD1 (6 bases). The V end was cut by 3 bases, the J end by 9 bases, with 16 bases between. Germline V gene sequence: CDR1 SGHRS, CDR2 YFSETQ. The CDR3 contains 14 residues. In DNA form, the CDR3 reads TGCGCCAGCAGCTCAAATGGGGGCGCTGGCATTCAGTACTTC. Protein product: CASSSNGGAGIQYF.

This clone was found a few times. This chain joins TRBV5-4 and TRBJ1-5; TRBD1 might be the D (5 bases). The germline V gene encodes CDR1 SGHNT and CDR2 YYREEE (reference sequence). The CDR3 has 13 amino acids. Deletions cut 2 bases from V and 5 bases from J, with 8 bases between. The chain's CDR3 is CASSFWGDQPQHF. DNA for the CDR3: TGTGCCAGCAGCTTTTGGGGGGATCAGCCCCAGCATTTT. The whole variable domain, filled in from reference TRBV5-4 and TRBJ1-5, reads ETGVTQSPTHLIKTRGQQVTLRCSSQSGHNTVSWYQQALGQGPQFIFQYYREEENGRGNFPPRFSGLQFPNYSSELNVNALELDDSALYLCASSFWGDQPQHFGDGTRLSIL.

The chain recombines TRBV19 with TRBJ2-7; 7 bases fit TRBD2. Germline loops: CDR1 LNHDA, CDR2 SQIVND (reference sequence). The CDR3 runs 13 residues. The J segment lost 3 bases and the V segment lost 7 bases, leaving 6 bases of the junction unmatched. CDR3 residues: CASTPGRDYEQYF. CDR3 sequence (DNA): TGTGCCAGTACCCCGGGGAGGGACTACGAGCAGTACTTC.

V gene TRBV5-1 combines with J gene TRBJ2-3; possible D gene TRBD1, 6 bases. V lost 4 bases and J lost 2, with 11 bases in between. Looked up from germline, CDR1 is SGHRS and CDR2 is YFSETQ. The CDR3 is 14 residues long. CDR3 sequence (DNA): TGCGCCAGCAGCCTACAGGGCCCCACAGATACGCAGTATTTT. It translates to CASSLQGPTDTQYF.

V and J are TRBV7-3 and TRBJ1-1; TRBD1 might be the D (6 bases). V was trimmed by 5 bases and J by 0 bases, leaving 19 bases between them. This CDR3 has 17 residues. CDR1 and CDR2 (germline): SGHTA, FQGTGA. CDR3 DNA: TGTGCCAGCAGCCCCGCAGGGGAAGGCAACATGAACACTGAAGCTTTCTTT. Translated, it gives CASSPAGEGNMNTEAFF.